What follows are 20 T cell receptor beta chains derived from one specimen sequenced in a study of neurological immune-mediated disorders. Time point denoted: longitudinal time-point 1 (baseline). TCRdb reprocessed the 5' RACE reads with MiXCR, giving one entry per CDR3 protein. The sample yields around 71,000 distinct CDR3 sequences, about an eighth seen once. Specimen: PBMCs. These receptors were taken from a female donor with HTLV-1-associated myelopathy (HAM/TSP).

This clonotype was found many times. The chain couples TRBV20-1 to TRBJ1-2; tentative D call: TRBD1 (6 bases). V was clipped by 1 base and J by 8 bases, with 11 bases between them. The germline V gene has CDR1 DFQATT and CDR2 SNEGSKA (reference sequence). This CDR3 region has 12 residues. DNA of the CDR3: TGCAGTGCTAGAGTGGCAGGGGAGGGCTACACCTTC. Its protein is CSARVAGEGYTF.

The rearrangement links TRBV7-8 to TRBJ2-7, with a weak D call TRBD1 (5 bases). Trimming took off 2 bases at V and 2 bases at J, with 16 bases between the two ends. The germline V gene has CDR1 SGHVS and CDR2 FQNEAQ. This CDR3 spans 16 amino acids. DNA of the CDR3: TGTGCCAGCAGCTTAAACAGGAAAATGAGTGCCTACGAGCAGTACTTC. Protein: CASSLNRKMSAYEQYF. Full variable domain (remainder filled in from reference TRBV7-8 and TRBJ2-7): GAGVSQSPRYKVAKRGQDVALRCDPISGHVSLFWYQQALGQGPEFLTYFQNEAQLDKSGLPSDRFFAERPEGSVSTLKIQRTQQEDSAVYLCASSLNRKMSAYEQYFGPGTRLTVT.

This clonotype was counted at least ten times. The chain uses TRBV11-2 and TRBJ2-3; 11 bases align to TRBD2. Germline loops: CDR1 SGHAT, CDR2 FQNNGV. The CDR3 is 15 amino acids. After removal of 0 bases from V and 9 bases from J, the junction contained 5 bases not matched to a gene. The CDR3 protein is CASSLETSGVGTQYF. The CDR3 nucleotides are TGTGCCAGCAGCTTAGAGACTAGCGGGGTGGGGACGCAGTATTTT.

Ten or more counts support this clonotype. The V gene is TRBV5-1, the J gene TRBJ1-1; D gene unclear. Per the germline V gene, CDR1 is SGHRS and CDR2 is YFSETQ. The CDR3 contains 13 residues. V was cut by 1 base and J by 0 bases, with 4 bases left in between. The CDR3 nucleotides read TGCGCCAGCAGCTTGAAAGTGAACACTGAAGCTTTCTTT. Its translation is CASSLKVNTEAFF.

V usage is TRBV10-1 and J usage is TRBJ2-2; D not certain. CDR3 size: 14 residues. V dropped 4 bases and J dropped 1 base, with 7 bases sitting between them. Germline CDR1 and CDR2: WNHNN and SYGVQD (reference sequence). The DNA for the CDR3 is TGCGCCAGCAGTGGCCAAGGGAACACCGGGGAGCTGTTTTTT. Translation: CASSGQGNTGELFF.

Ten or more counts support this clonotype. V gene TRBV20-1 combines with J gene TRBJ1-1; D is undetermined. The CDR3 has 12 residues. CDR1 is DFQATT, CDR2 SNEGSKA, per germline (reference sequence). Trimming removed 0 bases at V and 10 bases at J, with 12 bases between. The CDR3 region is CSARDNAAGAFF. The CDR3 coding sequence is TGCAGTGCTAGAGATAACGCAGCTGGAGCTTTCTTT.

This clonotype came up many times. This chain connects TRBV6-6 to TRBJ2-7; D call uncertain. The CDR3 is 13 amino acids. Looked up from germline, CDR1 is MNHNY and CDR2 is SVGAGI (reference sequence). V dropped 5 bases and J dropped 0 bases, with 8 bases sitting between them. The CDR3 DNA follows: TGTGCCAGCAGTCACTTGGACTCCTACGAGCAGTACTTC. It is translated as CASSHLDSYEQYF.

As concerns this clonotype: One base away lies a much larger clone, so this may be a sequencing read error. The chain is built from TRBV7-7 and TRBJ2-2; the D is unclear. The CDR3 consists of 13 residues. V lost 5 bases, J lost 6 bases, and 10 bases lay in between. Germline loops: CDR1 SSHAT, CDR2 FNYEAQ (reference sequence). CDR3 amino acids: CASSGVVPGELFF. CDR3 coding DNA: TGTGCCAGCAGCGGCGTTGTGCCCGGGGAGCTGTTTTTT.

At least ten counts were recorded for this clonotype. The junction shows a germline mismatch at one end, possibly a read error. This chain uses TRBV20-1 with TRBJ2-1; D gene uncertain. The length of the CDR3 is 11 residues. Per the germline V gene, CDR1 is DFQATT and CDR2 is SNEGSKA (reference sequence). The CDR3 is CSARGPPGQSF. The CDR3 bases are TGCAGTGCTAGAGGGCCGCCTGGGCAGTCGTTC.

Many counts were recorded for this clonotype. The rearrangement links TRBV5-1 to TRBJ2-1; 9 bases agree with TRBD1. J lost 3 bases, V lost 2 bases, and 3 bases had no gene match. CDR3 length equals 15 residues. The V gene's germline CDR1 is SGHRS and CDR2 YFSETQ. The CDR3 is CASSFLDRGYNEQFF. The CDR3 DNA is TGCGCCAGCAGCTTCCTGGACAGGGGCTACAATGAGCAGTTCTTC.

This clonotype appeared many times. The chain links TRBV28 to TRBJ2-7, with TRBD1 as a possible D gene (6 bases). The CDR3 runs to 11 residues. CDR1 is MDHEN and CDR2 is SYDVKM in the germline V gene. With 6 bases removed from V and 4 bases from J, the gap between germline ends came to 7 bases. Here the CDR3 DNA reads TGTGCCAGCAGCGACAGGTACGAGCAGTACTTC. It specifies CASSDRYEQYF.

This clonotype was counted ten times or more. This rearrangement joins TRBV11-2 to TRBJ2-3; no definite D call. The CDR3 totals 10 residues. Trimming shortened V by 10 bases and J by 6 bases, and 8 bases separated the two germline ends. The germline V gene has CDR1 SGHAT and CDR2 FQNNGV. The CDR3 region is CATGRDTQYF. CDR3 sequence (DNA): TGTGCCACAGGACGGGATACGCAGTATTTT.

This clonotype was found many times. This rearrangement joins TRBV5-1 to TRBJ2-6; 9 bases agree with TRBD1. Germline CDR1 SGHRS, CDR2 YFSETQ. The ends lost 3 bases at V and 4 bases at J; junction bases unmatched: 5. The length of the CDR3 is 16 residues. CDR3: CASSSRTGVGANVLTF. CDR3 in DNA: TGCGCCAGCAGCTCGCGGACAGGGGTCGGGGCCAACGTCCTGACTTTC.

About this clonotype: A much larger clone differs by one base, so this may be a read error. The V and J genes are TRBV28 and TRBJ2-5; D is unresolved. The CDR3 is 13 amino acids. Germline V CDR1 and CDR2: MDHEN, SYDVKM. Trimming cost V 2 bases and J 10 bases, with 14 bases left between them. CDR3 protein: CASSLPHLGYQYF. The CDR3, as DNA: TGTGCCAGCAGTTTACCACACCTGGGTTACCAGTACTTC.

This clonotype was seen only a few times. The chain joins TRBV18 to TRBJ1-1; TRBD1 is a possible D gene (5 bases). The V end lost 0 bases, the J end lost 0 bases, and 14 bases lay between the germline ends. Germline-derived CDR1 and CDR2 are KGHSH and LQKENI. The CDR3 loop spans 17 amino acids. CDR3 DNA sequence: TGTGCCAGCTCACCACCTGACGCGGGACTCCTGAACACTGAAGCTTTCTTT. The encoded protein is CASSPPDAGLLNTEAFF.

This chain connects TRBV20-1 to TRBJ2-1; 8 bases agree with TRBD1. Per germline, CDR1 DFQATT and CDR2 SNEGSKA (reference sequence). V shed 5 bases and J 6 bases; nucleotides not matched to a gene: 15. The CDR3 spans 16 residues. CDR3 DNA: TGCAGTGCTGGCGTTCCCGGGACAGGCCCCGGCAATGAGCAGTTCTTC. Protein product: CSAGVPGTGPGNEQFF.

This chain uses TRBV5-1 with TRBJ2-1; 9 bases match TRBD2. The V gene's germline CDR1 is SGHRS and CDR2 YFSETQ. CDR3 length: 16 residues. J was trimmed by 6 bases and V by 0 bases; bases with no gene match: 7. CDR3 region: CASSLEGTSTPNEQFF. CDR3 DNA sequence: TGCGCCAGCAGCTTGGAGGGGACTAGCACCCCCAATGAGCAGTTCTTC.

This clonotype was seen ten or more times. CDR3 nucleotide sequence: TGTGCCAGCAGTTCAACAGGACAGGGCCGGACCTACGAGCAGTACTTC. This translates into CASSSTGQGRTYEQYF. The chain links TRBV28 to TRBJ2-7; 8 bases agree with TRBD1. V was clipped by 4 bases and J by 2 bases; unmatched bases: 10. Germline CDR1 is MDHEN and CDR2 is SYDVKM. The CDR3 is made up of 16 amino acids.

Concerning this clonotype itself: This may be a read error, as it is one base from a much larger clone. CDR3 bases: TGTGCCATCATCCTAGCGGGGCGGAGGTACTTC. Residues: CAIILAGRRYF. This chain links TRBV6-4 with TRBJ2-7, with TRBD2 identical over 9 bases. CDR3 size: 11 residues. Germline CDR1 and CDR2: MRHNA and SNTAGT. Losses at the gene ends were 10 bases for V and 12 bases for J; bases not matched to a gene: 10.

This clonotype was counted ten times or more. The chain is built from TRBV12-3 or TRBV12-4 and TRBJ1-1, with TRBD1 as a possible D gene (5 bases). Trimming removed 5 bases at V and 5 bases at J, with 12 bases between. This CDR3 region has 13 residues. The CDR3 bases are TGTGCCAGCAGTAGTAACAGGTTAACTGAAGCTTTCTTT. Protein: CASSSNRLTEAFF.